This TCR beta chain came from a study of molecular identifiers for immune sequencing clone quantification. Sorted cells numbering roughly 19,000 to 1,000,000, with 10%, 30% or 50% RNA, yielded the naive CD8 libraries. The table lists this clonotype with a few counts. The antigen remains undetermined. Study conclusions and caveats: Jurkat TCR RNA spiked in from one cell reportedly remained identifiable amid about a million naive cells.

The CDR3 length is 16 residues. Germline V gene sequence: CDR1 SGHAT, CDR2 FQNNGV. V was clipped by 4 bases and J by 3 bases; unmatched bases: 7. Bulk TCR libraries were made with methods that had been previously described and with listed TCR primers. TCRdb redid the calling of the PCR reads with MiXCR, one entry per CDR3 protein. The profile shows about 510,000 distinct CDR3 sequences, over 20% of them singletons. The V gene is TRBV11-2, the J gene TRBJ2-3, with 10 bases fitting TRBD2. This receptor was obtained from a human donor in good health. Some libraries in this study had Jurkat cell RNA spiked in. Sequencing was carried out using naive CD8+ T cells from blood, with Jurkat cell RNA spiked in. The subset was: FACS-sorted CD8+CD4-CCR7+CD45RA+ naive T cells. The CDR3 is CASSSKRGGLTDTQYF. Written as DNA, the CDR3 is TGTGCCAGCAGCTCCAAGCGGGGGGGCCTGACAGATACGCAGTATTTT. Full variable domain (missing parts from reference TRBV11-2 and TRBJ2-3): EAGVAQSPRYKIIEKRQSVAFWCNPISGHATLYWYQQILGQGPKLLIQFQNNGVVDDSQLPKDRFSAERLKGVDSTLKIQPAKLEDSAVYLCASSSKRGGLTDTQYFGPGTRLTVL.